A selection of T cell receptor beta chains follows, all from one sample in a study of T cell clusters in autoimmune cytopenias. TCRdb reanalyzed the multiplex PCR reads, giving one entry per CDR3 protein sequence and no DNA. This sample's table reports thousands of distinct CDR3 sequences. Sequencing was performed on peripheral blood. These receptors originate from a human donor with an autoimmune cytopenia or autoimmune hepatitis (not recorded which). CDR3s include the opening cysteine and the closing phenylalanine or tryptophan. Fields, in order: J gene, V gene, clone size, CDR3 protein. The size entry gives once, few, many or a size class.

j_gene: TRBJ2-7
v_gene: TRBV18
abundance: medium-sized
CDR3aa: CASSPNRNSYEQYF

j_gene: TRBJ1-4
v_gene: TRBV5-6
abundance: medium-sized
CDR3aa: CASSLVGTGASTNEKLFF

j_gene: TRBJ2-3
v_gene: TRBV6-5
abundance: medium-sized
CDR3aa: CASSWGLAGGTDTQYF

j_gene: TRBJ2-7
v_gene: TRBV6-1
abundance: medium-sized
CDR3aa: CASTGGREQYF

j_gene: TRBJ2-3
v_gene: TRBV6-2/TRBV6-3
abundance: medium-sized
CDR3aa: CASSYDKLSTDTQYF

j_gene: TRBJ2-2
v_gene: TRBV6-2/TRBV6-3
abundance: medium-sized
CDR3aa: CASSYSGYTGELFF

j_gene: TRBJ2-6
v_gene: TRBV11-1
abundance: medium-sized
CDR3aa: CASSLSARGSGANVLTF

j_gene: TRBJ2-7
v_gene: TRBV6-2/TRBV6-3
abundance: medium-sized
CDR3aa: CASSAVGQGNYEQYF

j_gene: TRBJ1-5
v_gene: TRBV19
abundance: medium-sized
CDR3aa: CASSSQGNQPQHF

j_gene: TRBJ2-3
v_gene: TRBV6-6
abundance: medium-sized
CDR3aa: CASREAGLTDTQYF

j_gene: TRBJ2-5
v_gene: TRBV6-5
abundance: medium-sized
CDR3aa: CASSQMYQETQYF

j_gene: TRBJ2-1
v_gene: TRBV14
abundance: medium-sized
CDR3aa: CASSRDRIYVNEQFF

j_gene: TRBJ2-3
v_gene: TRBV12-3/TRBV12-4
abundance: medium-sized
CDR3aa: CASSSTSGGSTDTQYF

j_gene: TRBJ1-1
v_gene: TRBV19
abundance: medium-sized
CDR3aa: CASQQGTNTEAFF

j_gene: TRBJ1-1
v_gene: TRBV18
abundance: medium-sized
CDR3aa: CASSPPTQQYTEAFF

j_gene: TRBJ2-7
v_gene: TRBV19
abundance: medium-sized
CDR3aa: CATNERVGNEQYF

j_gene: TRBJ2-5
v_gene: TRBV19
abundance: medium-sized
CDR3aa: CASREGKRETQYF

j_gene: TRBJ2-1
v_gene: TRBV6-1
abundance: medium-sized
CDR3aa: CASSEALGDNEQFF

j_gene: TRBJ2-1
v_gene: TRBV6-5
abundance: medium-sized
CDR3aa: CASSYSTSGSSYNEQFF

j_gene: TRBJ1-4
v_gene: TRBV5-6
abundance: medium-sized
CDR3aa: CASSSLGDRLFF

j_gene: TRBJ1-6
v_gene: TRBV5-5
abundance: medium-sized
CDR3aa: CASSNTGTGDSPLHF

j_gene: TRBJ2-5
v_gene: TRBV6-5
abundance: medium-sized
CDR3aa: CASSYSTAGDPETQYF

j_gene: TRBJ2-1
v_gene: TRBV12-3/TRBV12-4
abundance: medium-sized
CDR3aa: CASNNGGVVFF

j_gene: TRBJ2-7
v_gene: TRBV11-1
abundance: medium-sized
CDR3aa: CASHAGGSYEQYF

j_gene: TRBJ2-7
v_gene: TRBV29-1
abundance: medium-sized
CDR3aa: CSVEEVEGNEQYF

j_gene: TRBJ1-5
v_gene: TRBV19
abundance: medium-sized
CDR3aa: CASRPLQGWQPQHF

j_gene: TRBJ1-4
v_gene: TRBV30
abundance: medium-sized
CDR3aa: CAWTEAQSGKLFF

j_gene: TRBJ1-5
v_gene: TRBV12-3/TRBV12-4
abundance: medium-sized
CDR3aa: CASSLLGGPGQPQHF

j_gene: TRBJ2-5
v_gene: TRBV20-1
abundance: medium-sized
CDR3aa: CSARPKGTSGGKTQYF

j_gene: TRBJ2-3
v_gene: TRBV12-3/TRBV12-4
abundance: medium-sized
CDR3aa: CASSYMTSGVSDTQYF

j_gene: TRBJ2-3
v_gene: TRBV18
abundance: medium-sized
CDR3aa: CASSIERGRATDTQYF

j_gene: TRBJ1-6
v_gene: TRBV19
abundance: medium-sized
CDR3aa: CASSPGQSNSPLHF

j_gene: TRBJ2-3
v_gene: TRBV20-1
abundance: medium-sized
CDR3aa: CSARYPRLRQRGTDTQYF

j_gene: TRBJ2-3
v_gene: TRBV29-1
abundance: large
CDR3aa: CSVRQGQGGTDTQYF

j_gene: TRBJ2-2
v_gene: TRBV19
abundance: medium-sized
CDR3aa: CASSIGLALGGELFF

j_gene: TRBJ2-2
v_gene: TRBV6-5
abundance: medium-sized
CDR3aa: CASRVIVNTGELFF

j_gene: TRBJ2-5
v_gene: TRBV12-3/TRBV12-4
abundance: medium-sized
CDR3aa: CASSRGRDTETQYF

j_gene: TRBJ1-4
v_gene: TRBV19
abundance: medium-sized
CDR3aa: CASTGQGARTNEKLFF

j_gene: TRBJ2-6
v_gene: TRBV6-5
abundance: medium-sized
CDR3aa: CASSLTGSGANVLTF

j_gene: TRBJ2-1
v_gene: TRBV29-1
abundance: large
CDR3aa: CSAHPPEGWYNEQFF

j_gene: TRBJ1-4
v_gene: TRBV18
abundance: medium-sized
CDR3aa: CASSPTGVGEKLFF

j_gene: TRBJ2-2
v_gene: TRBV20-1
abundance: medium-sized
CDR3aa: CSARDTGTGELFF

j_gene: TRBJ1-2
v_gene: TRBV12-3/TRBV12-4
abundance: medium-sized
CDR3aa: CASSLDRAVYGYTF

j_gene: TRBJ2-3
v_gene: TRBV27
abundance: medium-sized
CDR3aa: CASSLTSAIALPRAGGPDTQYF